This T cell receptor beta chain was sequenced during a study of multiple sclerosis patients with progressive multifocal leukoencephalopathy (dated by TCRdb to between 2018 and 2021). In the study overall: Peripheral T and B cells were examined in MS patients who went on to develop PML (4 under natalizumab, 1 after alemtuzumab) as well as in treated patients who did not. The goal was to find JC virus-specific or public T-cell expansions that arose at the time of PML onset. From before therapy, through 6 and 12 months, up to PML onset, two natalizumab-treated patients who later developed PML were tracked longitudinally.

Using the immunoSEQ two-step multiplex PCR at survey-level depth, TRB CDR3 regions were amplified from genomic DNA. Each PCR was spiked with synthetic inline TR CDR3 controls spanning all V-J pairings to estimate template counts and remove amplification bias. Reads were processed so that amplification and sequencing bias were reduced, and quantification was performed against synthetic TR CDR3 analogs. As for the original processing: Raw data were processed in ImmunoSEQ Analyzer, with out-of-frame sequences and CDR3s containing stop codons removed, and genes were named according to IMGT nomenclature. Repertoire diversity was summarized as normalized Shannon entropy, defined as 1 minus Pielou's evenness. TRB sequences were treated as identical only when sharing V gene, J gene and CDR3. Public PML clonotypes were CDR3s shared by two or more PML-onset samples but absent earlier, in controls, and in public databases. CDR3 amino acid composition by position was analyzed with Skylign using the observed count method. TCRdb retrieved this table from immuneACCESS and kept in-frame rearrangements only. Not all clones are present; in checked studies, unresolved V genes account for under half, and no reason is known for the remainder. The V and J calls and the clone size are those of that table, but D and trimming were determined from the DNA. Present in this sample are approximately 27,000 clones, more than 80% of which were seen just once. Clones ranked in the top ten supply around an eighth of the sample.

Here is what the overall study found, with its caveats: TRB clones above 0.5% frequency appeared only in PML patients, but expanded clones at PML onset were already present before and during natalizumab therapy. The analysis covered only peripheral blood, although cerebrospinal fluid or brain lymphocytes might be more informative for natalizumab-associated PML. In most PML patients, lower normalized Shannon entropy suggested less diverse TRB repertoires, while the natalizumab-treated controls had values close to 1. When PML developed, no shared TRBV or TRBJ gene usage and no preferred TRBV-TRBJ pairings were found. With only a small, descriptive cohort, it remained unclear whether the findings reflect JC virus infection or general immunocompromise.

Reading the label with the study, this specimen's time point is: time of PML onset. The intended sense of this specimen's treatment or condition label: on natalizumab therapy at sampling. Diagnosis of PML was based on clinical and MRI findings and confirmed by finding JC virus DNA in cerebrospinal fluid. In the natalizumab-treated patients, PML was found to develop after between 16 and 56 months of natalizumab therapy. Interferon beta had previously been received by all listed patients, and all PML patients were female. T3 blood samples were collected at the time of PML onset. Ficoll-Hypaque density gradient centrifugation was used to isolate peripheral blood mononuclear cells. A remark on this clone: Its specific antigen is unknown. Base qualities were left out, and no much larger clone turns up one base away.

Trimming leaves V shorter by 4 bases and J shorter by 4 bases, with the junction holding 7 bases beyond the gene matches. The CDR3 starts with the cysteine, ends with the phenylalanine, and has 15 residues. The DNA shown is the 45-base CDR3, in frame from base 1. The germline V gene encodes CDR1 MNHEY and CDR2 SMNVEV (reference sequence). The sequence was obtained from a woman in her thirties with progressive multifocal leukoencephalopathy. Sequenced material: PBMCs, taken from a patient treated with natalizumab. The sequence joins TRBV27 to TRBJ2-7, with 10 bases matching TRBD1. Read as DNA, the sequence is TGTGCCAGCAGTTCCGGGACAGGGGAGGGATACGAGCAGTACTTC. Its protein is CASSSGTGEGYEQYF.